This T cell receptor (beta chain) was profiled in a study of CD8+ T cells in alopecia areata. Turning to the study itself: For the treated group, dosing was oral tofacitinib at 5 to 10 mg twice daily.

Extracted from the samples, RNA was reverse transcribed into cDNA to serve as the sequencing template. The assay was immunoSEQ multiplex PCR, and TCRdb's table has in-frame clones only and misses some. This table holds some 210,000 clones, roughly 66% found once. About this clone itself: Its specificity is unknown.

The treatment was: oral pan-JAK inhibitor, 5-10 mg twice daily. From alopecia areata patients, lesional scalp punch biopsies and peripheral blood were collected. Sorted populations comprised CD4+ and CD8+ T cells obtained from PBMCs. Study findings and constraints: Both scalp clonality and the expanded CD8+ clones among the top 100 showed a significant decrease with tofacitinib.

V was cut by 3 bases and J by 2 bases, with 7 bases left in between. This CDR3 spans 13 amino acids. The V gene's germline CDR1 is SGHKS and CDR2 YYEKEE (reference sequence). The rearrangement uses TRBV5-5 and TRBJ2-3; D remains ambiguous. Source: CD4+ T cells sorted from blood, taken at week 44, from a patient treated with tofacitinib. The receptor's source is a human donor with alopecia areata. The DNA of the CDR3 is TGTGCCAGCAGCTGGGATAACACAGATACGCAGTATTTT. Protein sequence: CASSWDNTDTQYF.